The clone carrying this T cell receptor (beta chain) was recorded a few times. Antigen unknown. This CDR3 is built from 13 residues. The germline V and J ends were trimmed by 2 bases and 7 bases, with 13 bases remaining between them. CDR1 is SGDLS and CDR2 is YYNGEE in the germline V gene. Second-dose intervals of approximately 4 or approximately 12 weeks were pooled. This sample was taken from a study of T cell responses to AZD1222 COVID-19 vaccine. Study outcomes and limitations: Baseline testing showed seropositivity in only a handful of AZD1222 recipients.

Method: immunoSEQ multiplex PCR; TCRdb's copy keeps in-frame clones and lacks some. In the table there are more than 55,000 clones, roughly nine tenths of which are singletons. This chain joins TRBV9 and TRBJ2-7; D tentatively reads TRBD1 or TRBD2 (7 bases each). This TCR derives from an adult who received the AZD1222 COVID-19 vaccine. Here the sequenced sample was peripheral blood, taken 28 days after the second AZD1222 dose. The CDR3 DNA sequence: TGTGCCAGCAGCGTCACAGGGGAGGGAGAGCAGTACTTC. Residues: CASSVTGEGEQYF.